This T cell receptor (beta chain) was captured by sequencing in a study of tumor-infiltrating lymphocytes in primary liver carcinoma. Study background: Tumors, staged T1-T3 N0M0, spanned about 4 to 10 cm.

Co-extraction yielded RNA and DNA from around 20-30 mg of unsorted bulk tissue. A constant-region primer primed TCR beta cDNA synthesis from roughly 510 ng of total RNA. Libraries of TCR beta came from three nested multiplex PCR rounds with slightly modified ARM-PCR. TCRdb fed the multiplex PCR reads into MiXCR, producing one record per CDR3 protein. The table records around 79,000 distinct CDR3 sequences, 65% to 75% of them present only once. Sequenced input: tumor-adjacent normal liver tissue. The TCR comes from a man aged 40-49 years with primary liver carcinoma and hepatitis B virus infection.

This CDR3 is CSDKVSGRGVNIQYF. CDR3 nucleotide sequence: TGCAGCGACAAAGTTAGCGGGAGGGGTGTAAACATTCAGTACTTC. The chain joins TRBV29-1 to TRBJ2-4; 11 nucleotides align to TRBD2. The J segment lost 6 bases and the V segment lost 7 bases, leaving 11 bases of the junction unmatched. CDR3 length equals 15 residues. CDR1 SQVTM and CDR2 ANQGSEA come from the germline V gene.